This T cell receptor (beta chain) derives from a study of regulatory T cells in long-lasting Graves disease. With iRepertoire HTBI primers and Arm-PCR of CDR3 regions, TCR beta libraries were built. TCRdb independently ran MiXCR on the multiplex PCR reads; one entry per CDR3 protein. The sample holds a few hundred thousand distinct CDR3 sequences, approximately 25% seen once. Regarding time point: persistent/refractory GD, antithyroid drugs over 5 years with positive TRAb. TCR sequences were obtained from RNA taken from PBMCs. This clonotype was recorded a few times. With 8 bases removed from V and 10 bases from J, the gap between germline ends came to 11 bases. From germline, CDR1 is DFQATT and CDR2 SNEGSKA (reference sequence). The CDR3 spans 9 residues.

The source is a woman aged 40-49 years with Graves disease. The material was peripheral blood mononuclear cells (PBMCs), obtained when the disease was refractory, from a patient treated with antithyroid drugs. The chain carries TRBV20-1 and TRBJ1-1; D might be TRBD1 (6 bases). The CDR3 DNA follows: TGCAGTACCACAGGGATAGCTTTCTTT. The encoded protein is CSTTGIAFF.